This TCR beta chain was identified in a study of T-cell memory formation after mild COVID-19. Points from the study as a whole: CM and EM subsets held most contracting CD4+ clones; EMRA held CD8+ ones.

The CDR3 spans 12 residues. Trimming took 3 bases from V and 8 from J, leaving 9 bases between them. Many counts were recorded for this clonotype. Its antigen remains unknown. With constant-segment primers, 5'RACE yielded cDNA libraries of TCR alpha and TCR beta that carried sample barcodes and UMIs. TCRdb reprocessed the 5' RACE reads via MiXCR and lists one record per CDR3 protein. Among around 35,000 distinct CDR3 sequences listed, 7.5% to 8% were seen once. Sequences were obtained from PBMCs or a T cell subset sorted from them (not recorded which). The clonotype comes from a man aged 18 to 29 who had mild COVID-19 (a few samples of this study predate the infection). Cell type and time point are not known. This chain joins TRBV12-3 or TRBV12-4 and TRBJ2-3; D gene unclear. The CDR3 protein is CASSLPRGTQYF. The CDR3 nucleotides read TGTGCCAGCAGTTTGCCGAGAGGTACGCAGTATTTT.